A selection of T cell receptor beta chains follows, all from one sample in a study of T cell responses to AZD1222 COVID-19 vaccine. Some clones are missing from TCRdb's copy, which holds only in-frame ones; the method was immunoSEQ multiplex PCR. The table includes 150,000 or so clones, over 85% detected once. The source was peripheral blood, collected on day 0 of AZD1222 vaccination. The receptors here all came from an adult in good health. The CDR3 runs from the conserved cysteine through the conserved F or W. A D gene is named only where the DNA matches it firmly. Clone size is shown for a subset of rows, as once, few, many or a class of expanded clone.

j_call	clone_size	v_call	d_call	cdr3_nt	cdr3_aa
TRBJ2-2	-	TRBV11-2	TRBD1	TGTGCCAGCAGACCAGACAGGGGAACCGGGGAGCTGTTTTTT	CASRPDRGTGELFF
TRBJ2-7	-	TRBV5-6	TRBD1	TGTGCCAGCAGCTCCCGGACAGGGTCCTACGAGCAGTACTTC	CASSSRTGSYEQYF
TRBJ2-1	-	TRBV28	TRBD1	TGTGCCAGCAGGGGGACAGACGCCCTCCGGGGTGAGCAGTTCTTC	CASRGTDALRGEQFF
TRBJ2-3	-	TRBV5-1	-	TGCGCCAGCAGCTTGTTGCAGGTGGTAGATACGCAGTATTTT	CASSLLQVVDTQYF
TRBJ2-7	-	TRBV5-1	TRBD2	TGCGCCAGCAGCTTGGGACTAGCGGGGGAAGGCGAGCAGTACTTC	CASSLGLAGEGEQYF
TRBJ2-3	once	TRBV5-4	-	TGTGCCAGCAGCTTGAGGCGGGACCGAGATACGCAGTATTTT	CASSLRRDRDTQYF
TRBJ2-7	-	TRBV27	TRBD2	TGTGCCAGCAGACCCCTGACTAGCGGGAGACAGATCTACGAGCAGTACTTC	CASRPLTSGRQIYEQYF
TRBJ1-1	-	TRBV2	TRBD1	TGTGCCAGCAGAGATGAAGGGGGCGCGAGAACTGAAGCTTTCTTT	CASRDEGGARTEAFF
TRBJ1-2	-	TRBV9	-	TGTGCCAGCAGCGTAGAGGAAGGGGCGGTCGGCTACACCTTC	CASSVEEGAVGYTF
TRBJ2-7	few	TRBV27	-	TGTGCCAGCAGTGAGACCGTGAACTCCTACGAGCAGTACTTC	CASSETVNSYEQYF
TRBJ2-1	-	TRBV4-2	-	TGTGCCAGCAGCTCTCGCGGTGGACTCGAGGATGAGCAGTTCTTC	CASSSRGGLEDEQFF
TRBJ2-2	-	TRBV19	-	TGTGCCAGTAGCGCGACAGCGGTCGGGGAGCTGTTTTTT	CASSATAVGELFF
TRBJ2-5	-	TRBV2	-	TGTGCCAGCAGTGAGGGGTACCAAGAGACCCAGTACTTC	CASSEGYQETQYF
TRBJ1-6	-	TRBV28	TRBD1	TGTGCCAGCACACGGGACAGTAATTCACCCCTCCACTTT	CASTRDSNSPLHF
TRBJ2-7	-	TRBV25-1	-	TGTGCCAGCAGTGAAGTGGACTACGAGCAGTACTTC	CASSEVDYEQYF
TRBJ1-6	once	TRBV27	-	TGTGCCAGCAGTTCCTCCAGACGGAGATTACCCACTTATAATTCACCCCTCCACTTT	CASSSSRRRLPTYNSPLHF